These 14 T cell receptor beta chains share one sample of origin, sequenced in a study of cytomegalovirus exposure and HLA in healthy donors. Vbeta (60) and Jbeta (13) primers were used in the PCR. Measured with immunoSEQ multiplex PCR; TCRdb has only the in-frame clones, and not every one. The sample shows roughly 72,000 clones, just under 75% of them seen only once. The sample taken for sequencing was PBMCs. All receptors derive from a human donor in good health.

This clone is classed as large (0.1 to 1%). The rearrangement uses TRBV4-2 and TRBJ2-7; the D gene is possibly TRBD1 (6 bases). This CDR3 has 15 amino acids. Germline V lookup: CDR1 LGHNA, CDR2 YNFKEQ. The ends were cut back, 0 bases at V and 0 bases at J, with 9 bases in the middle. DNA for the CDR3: TGTGCCAGCAGCCAAGATCTAGGGGGCTCCTACGAGCAGTACTTC. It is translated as CASSQDLGGSYEQYF.

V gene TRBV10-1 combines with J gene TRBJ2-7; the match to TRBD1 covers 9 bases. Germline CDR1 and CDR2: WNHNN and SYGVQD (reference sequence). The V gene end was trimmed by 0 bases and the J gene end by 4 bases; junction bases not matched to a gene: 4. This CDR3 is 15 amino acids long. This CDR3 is CASSESRTGEYEQYF. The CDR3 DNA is TGCGCCAGCAGTGAGTCGAGGACAGGGGAATACGAGCAGTACTTC.

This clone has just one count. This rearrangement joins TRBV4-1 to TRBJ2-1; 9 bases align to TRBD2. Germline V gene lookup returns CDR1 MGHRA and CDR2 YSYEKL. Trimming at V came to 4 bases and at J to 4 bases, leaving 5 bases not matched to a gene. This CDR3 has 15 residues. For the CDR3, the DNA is TGCGCCAGCAGCCTAAAGACTAGCGGTTACAATGAGCAGTTCTTC. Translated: CASSLKTSGYNEQFF.

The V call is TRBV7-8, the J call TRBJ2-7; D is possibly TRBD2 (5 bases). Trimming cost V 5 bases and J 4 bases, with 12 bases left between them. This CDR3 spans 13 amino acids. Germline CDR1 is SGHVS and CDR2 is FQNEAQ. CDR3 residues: CASSLGLIYEQYF. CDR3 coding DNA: TGTGCCAGCAGCCTAGGACTGATATACGAGCAGTACTTC.

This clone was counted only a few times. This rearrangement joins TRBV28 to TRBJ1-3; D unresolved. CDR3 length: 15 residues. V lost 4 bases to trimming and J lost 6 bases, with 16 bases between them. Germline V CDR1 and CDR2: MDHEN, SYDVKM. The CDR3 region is CASSSLRKNSNTIYF. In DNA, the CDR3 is TGTGCCAGCAGTTCATTACGAAAGAACTCAAACACCATATATTTT.

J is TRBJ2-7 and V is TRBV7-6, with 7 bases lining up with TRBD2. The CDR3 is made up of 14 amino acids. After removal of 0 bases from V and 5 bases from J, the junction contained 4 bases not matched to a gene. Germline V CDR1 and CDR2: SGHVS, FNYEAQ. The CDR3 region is CASSLAAGRDEQYF. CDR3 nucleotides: TGTGCCAGCAGCTTAGCGGCAGGGAGGGACGAGCAGTACTTC. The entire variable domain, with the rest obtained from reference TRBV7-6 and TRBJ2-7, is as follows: GAGVSQSPRYKVTKRGQDVALRCDPISGHVSLYWYRQALGQGPEFLTYFNYEAQQDKSGLPNDRFSAERPEGSISTLTIQRTEQRDSAMYRCASSLAAGRDEQYFGPGTRLTVT.

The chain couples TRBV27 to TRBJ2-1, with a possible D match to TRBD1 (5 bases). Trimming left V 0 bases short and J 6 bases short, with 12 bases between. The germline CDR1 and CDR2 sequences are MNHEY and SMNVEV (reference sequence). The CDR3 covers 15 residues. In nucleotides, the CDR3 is TGTGCCAGCAGTTTATCCTGGGGCAGGGCCAATGAGCAGTTCTTC. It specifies CASSLSWGRANEQFF.

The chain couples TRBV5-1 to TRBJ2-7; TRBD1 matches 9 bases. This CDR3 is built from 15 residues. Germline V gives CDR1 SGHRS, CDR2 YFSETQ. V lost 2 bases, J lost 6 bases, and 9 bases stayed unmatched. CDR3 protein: CASSFNRGRECEQYF. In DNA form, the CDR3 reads TGCGCCAGCAGCTTTAACAGGGGGCGGGAGTGCGAGCAGTACTTC. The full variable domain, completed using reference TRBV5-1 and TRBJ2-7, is KAGVTQTPRYLIKTRGQQVTLSCSPISGHRSVSWYQQTPGQGLQFLFEYFSETQRNKGNFPGRFSGRQFSNSRSEMNVSTLELGDSALYLCASSFNRGRECEQYFGPGTRLTVT.

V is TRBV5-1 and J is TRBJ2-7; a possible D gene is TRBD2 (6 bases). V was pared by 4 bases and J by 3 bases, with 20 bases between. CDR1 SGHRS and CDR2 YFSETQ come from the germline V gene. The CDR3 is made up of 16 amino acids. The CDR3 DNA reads TGCGCCAGCAGCGTGCAAGGGCGGGACTCCGGCTACGAGCAGTACTTC. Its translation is CASSVQGRDSGYEQYF. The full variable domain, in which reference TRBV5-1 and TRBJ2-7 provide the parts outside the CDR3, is KAGVTQTPRYLIKTRGQQVTLSCSPISGHRSVSWYQQTPGQGLQFLFEYFSETQRNKGNFPGRFSGRQFSNSRSEMNVSTLELGDSALYLCASSVQGRDSGYEQYFGPGTRLTVT.

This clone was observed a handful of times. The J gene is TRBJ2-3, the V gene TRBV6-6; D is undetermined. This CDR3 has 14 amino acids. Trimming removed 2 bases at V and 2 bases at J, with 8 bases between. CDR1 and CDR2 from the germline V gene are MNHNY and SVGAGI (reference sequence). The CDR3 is CASSYQANTDTQYF. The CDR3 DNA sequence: TGTGCCAGCAGTTACCAAGCGAACACAGATACGCAGTATTTT.

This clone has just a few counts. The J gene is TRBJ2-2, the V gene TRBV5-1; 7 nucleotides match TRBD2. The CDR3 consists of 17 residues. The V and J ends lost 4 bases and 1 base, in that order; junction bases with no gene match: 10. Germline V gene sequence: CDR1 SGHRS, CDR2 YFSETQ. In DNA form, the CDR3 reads TGCGCCAGCAGCCGTCAGTTGGGGGGGAGGAACACCGGGGAGCTGTTTTTT. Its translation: CASSRQLGGRNTGELFF.

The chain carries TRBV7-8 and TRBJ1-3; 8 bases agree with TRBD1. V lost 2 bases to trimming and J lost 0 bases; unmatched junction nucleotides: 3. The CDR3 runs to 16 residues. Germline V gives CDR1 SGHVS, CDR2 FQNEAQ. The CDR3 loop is CASSLLGQDSGNTIYF. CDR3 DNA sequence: TGTGCCAGCAGCTTATTGGGACAGGACTCTGGAAACACCATATATTTT.

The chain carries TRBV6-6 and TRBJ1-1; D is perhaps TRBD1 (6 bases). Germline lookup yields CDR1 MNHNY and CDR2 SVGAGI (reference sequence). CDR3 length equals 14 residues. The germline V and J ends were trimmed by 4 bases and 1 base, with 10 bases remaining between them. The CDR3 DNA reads TGTGCCAGCAGTTGGCCGGGACAGAACACTGAAGCTTTCTTT. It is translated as CASSWPGQNTEAFF.

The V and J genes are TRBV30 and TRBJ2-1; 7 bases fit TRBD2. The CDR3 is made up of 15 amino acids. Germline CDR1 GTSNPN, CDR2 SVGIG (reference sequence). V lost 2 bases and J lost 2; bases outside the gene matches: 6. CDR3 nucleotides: TGTGCCTGGAGTAGCGGGAAAGGGCCCTACAATGAGCAGTTCTTC. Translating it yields CAWSSGKGPYNEQFF.